The next 16 T cell receptor beta chains were all read from a single sample in a study of cytomegalovirus exposure and HLA in healthy donors. This PCR relied on a set of 60 Vbeta primers and 13 Jbeta primers. Clones were sequenced by immunoSEQ multiplex PCR, and TCRdb holds only the in-frame ones, with some missing. The repertoire includes about 160,000 clones, around 74% of them detected once, and 5% to 6.5% sits in the top ten. The source material was PBMCs. The receptors stem from a man aged 50-60 years in good health and CMV-seropositive.

This sequence joins TRBV28 and TRBJ2-7; 7 nucleotides agree with TRBD2. V trimming: 3 bases; J trimming: 5 bases; junction bases outside the gene matches: 10. This CDR3 region has 15 residues. Germline CDR1 and CDR2: MDHEN and SYDVKM. The chain's CDR3 is CASSFYPRAGDEQYF. CDR3 nucleotides: TGTGCCAGCAGTTTTTATCCTCGGGCGGGAGACGAGCAGTACTTC.

This clone has more than one count but fewer than ten. This sequence joins TRBV25-1 and TRBJ2-5; D gene ambiguous. V lost 0 bases, J lost 7 bases, and 12 bases lay in between. Germline-derived CDR1 and CDR2 are MGHDK and SYGVNS. The CDR3 consists of 14 residues. CDR3 amino acids: CASSEYRPPGTQYF. The CDR3 DNA is TGTGCCAGCAGTGAATATCGTCCCCCAGGGACCCAGTACTTC.

The J gene is TRBJ1-2, the V gene TRBV30; TRBD1 matches 11 bases. The germline V gene has CDR1 GTSNPN and CDR2 SVGIG (reference sequence). V lost 3 bases and J lost 2; bases outside the gene matches: 5. The CDR3 has 15 residues. The CDR3 DNA sequence: TGTGCCTGGAGCGTGGGGACAGGGGGGAACTATGGCTACACCTTC. Translation gives CAWSVGTGGNYGYTF.

The chain joins TRBV6-1 to TRBJ2-7; D remains unclear. This CDR3 contains 13 residues. The ends were cut back, 7 bases at V and 1 base at J, with 11 bases in the middle. Germline V gene sequence: CDR1 MNHNS, CDR2 SASEGT. CDR3 protein: CASTRSESYEQYF. The CDR3 nucleotides read TGTGCCAGCACCCGATCCGAGTCCTACGAGCAGTACTTC.

The table lists this clone with a count of one. This chain uses TRBV28 with TRBJ1-1; perhaps TRBD1 as D (6 bases). The V gene lost 2 bases and the J gene lost 1 base, with 8 bases spanning the gap. This CDR3 contains 14 residues. The germline V gene has CDR1 MDHEN and CDR2 SYDVKM. The CDR3 here is CASSLAQGNTEAFF. CDR3 DNA: TGTGCCAGCAGTTTAGCACAGGGGAACACTGAAGCTTTCTTT.

V and J are TRBV28 and TRBJ2-7, with 7 bases lining up with TRBD1. Germline CDR1 is MDHEN and CDR2 is SYDVKM. The CDR3 length is 13 residues. With 3 bases clipped from V and 1 base from J, the junction kept 0 bases outside the gene matches. CDR3: CASSLGQSYEQYF. The CDR3 coding sequence is TGTGCCAGCAGTTTGGGACAGTCCTACGAGCAGTACTTC.

The chain joins TRBV28 to TRBJ1-2; 9 bases fit TRBD1. V was clipped by 5 bases and J by 3 bases; unmatched bases: 7. The germline CDR1 and CDR2 sequences are MDHEN and SYDVKM. CDR3 length: 15 residues. The CDR3 reads CASSPGQGFYYGYTF. The DNA of the CDR3 is TGTGCCAGCAGTCCGGGACAGGGATTTTACTATGGCTACACCTTC.

The V and J genes are TRBV18 and TRBJ2-7; 7 nucleotides agree with TRBD1. The J segment lost 5 bases and the V segment lost 0 bases, leaving 4 bases of the junction unmatched. CDR1 is KGHSH, CDR2 LQKENI, per germline. CDR3 size: 14 residues. For the CDR3, the DNA is TGTGCCAGCTCACCACCTGCAGACAGGGACGAGCAGTACTTC. Protein product: CASSPPADRDEQYF.

The chain is built from TRBV4-1 and TRBJ2-3; TRBD2 might be the D (5 bases). In germline, CDR1 is MGHRA, CDR2 YSYEKL. V lost 1 base and J lost 5, with 7 bases in between. This CDR3 is 13 amino acids long. The CDR3 DNA is TGCGCCAGCAGCCAAGCGGGAATAGATACGCAGTATTTT. It specifies CASSQAGIDTQYF.

The J gene is TRBJ2-5, the V gene TRBV19; 11 nucleotides line up with TRBD2. The CDR3 contains 15 residues. CDR1 and CDR2 from the germline V gene are LNHDA and SQIVND (reference sequence). Trimming at V came to 5 bases and at J to 1 base, leaving 3 bases not matched to a gene. The CDR3: CASSAGTSGQETQYF. CDR3 bases: TGTGCCAGTAGTGCCGGGACTAGCGGCCAAGAGACCCAGTACTTC. Filled out from reference TRBV19 and TRBJ2-5, the complete variable domain reads DGGITQSPKYLFRKEGQNVTLSCEQNLNHDAMYWYRQDPGQGLRLIYYSQIVNDFQKGDIAEGYSVSREKKESFPLTVTSAQKNPTAFYLCASSAGTSGQETQYFGPGTRLLVL.

The chain has TRBV1 and TRBJ1-4; the D segment call TRBD1 is taken from the table without a DNA check. TRBV1 is designated a pseudogene. This CDR3 is built from 14 residues. For the CDR3, the DNA is TGCACCAGCGTTTCCCGGGACATACGGGAAAAACTGTTTTTT. Translated: CTSVSRDIREKLFF.

V and J are TRBV28 and TRBJ1-5; TRBD1 matches 11 bases. From germline, CDR1 is MDHEN and CDR2 SYDVKM. The CDR3 has 17 residues. V was pared by 3 bases and J by 1 base, with 5 bases of the junction left unmatched. The CDR3 loop reads CASSFTGQGASNQPQHF. For the CDR3, the DNA is TGTGCCAGCAGTTTTACTGGACAGGGGGCAAGCAATCAGCCCCAGCATTTT.

This clone showed up just once. The chain carries TRBV11-3 and TRBJ2-3; D may be TRBD1 (5 bases). From germline, CDR1 is SGHNT and CDR2 YENEEA. Trimming took 5 bases from V and 2 from J, leaving 8 bases between them. CDR3 length: 13 amino acids. The CDR3 loop is CASSPGSTDTQYF. In DNA, the CDR3 is TGTGCCAGCAGCCCAGGGTCCACAGATACGCAGTATTTT.

The chain is built from TRBV10-3 and TRBJ1-2; D perhaps matches TRBD1 (6 bases). The CDR3 contains 13 residues. V dropped 3 bases and J dropped 6 bases, with 11 bases sitting between them. Germline lookup yields CDR1 ENHRY and CDR2 SYGVKD. The CDR3 DNA follows: TGTGCCATCAGTGAAAACAGGGAGAATGGCTACACCTTC. This translates into CAISENRENGYTF.

V and J are TRBV28 and TRBJ2-7, with a weak D call TRBD1 (7 bases). Looked up from germline, CDR1 is MDHEN and CDR2 is SYDVKM. The CDR3 runs 13 residues. Deletions cut 6 bases from V and 0 bases from J, with 9 bases between. CDR3 nucleotides: TGTGCCAGCAGGCGGGACAGCTCCTACGAGCAGTACTTC. Protein: CASRRDSSYEQYF.

The V gene is TRBV28, the J gene TRBJ1-2; perhaps TRBD1 as D (6 bases). V was trimmed by 6 bases and J by 3 bases, leaving 11 bases between them. This CDR3 is built from 13 residues. Germline V lookup: CDR1 MDHEN, CDR2 SYDVKM. The CDR3 here is CASRGGPDYGYTF. CDR3 bases: TGTGCCAGCAGAGGGGGACCGGACTATGGCTACACCTTC.